A single sample is the source of the 5 T cell receptor beta chains below, sequenced in a study of cytomegalovirus exposure and HLA in healthy donors. With 60 Vbeta and 13 Jbeta primers, the PCR was carried out. Generated by immunoSEQ multiplex PCR, the TCRdb table keeps only in-frame clones and is missing some. The sample contains over 150,000 clones, roughly 80% of which appear only once. Sequenced material: PBMCs. The receptor source for this set is a woman in her 30s in good health and CMV-seronegative.

This chain links TRBV30 with TRBJ1-6; D perhaps matches TRBD1 (5 bases). The CDR3 is made up of 13 amino acids. Per the germline V gene, CDR1 is GTSNPN and CDR2 is SVGIG (reference sequence). Between the trimmed V and J ends, which lost 4 bases and 10 bases, there was a span of 14 bases. This CDR3 is CAWKGQGRSPLHF. The CDR3 DNA follows: TGTGCCTGGAAGGGTCAGGGTCGATCACCCCTCCACTTT.

This clone was seen a single time. CDR3 bases: TGTGCCAGCAGCCCATGGGGGGAGGGCCGGGAGACCCAGTACTTC. It encodes CASSPWGEGRETQYF. The chain links TRBV11-2 to TRBJ2-5; 7 bases align to TRBD2. Germline CDR1 and CDR2: SGHAT and FQNNGV. The CDR3 runs to 15 residues. V was pared by 5 bases and J by 5 bases, with 11 bases of the junction left unmatched.

Details on this clone: At one end the junction does not follow the germline gene, possibly because of a read error. This rearrangement joins TRBV5-1 to TRBJ1-1, with a weak D call TRBD1 (5 bases). The CDR3 length is 14 residues. Germline V gene sequence: CDR1 SGHRS, CDR2 YFSETQ. CDR3 loop: CASSAGLWNPEAFF. For the CDR3, the DNA is TGCGCCAGCAGCGCGGGACTCTGGAACCCTGAAGCTTTCTTT.

J is TRBJ1-4 and V is TRBV5-4, with 7 bases fitting TRBD1. J lost 3 bases, V lost 2 bases, and 16 bases had no gene match. CDR1 SGHNT and CDR2 YYREEE come from the germline V gene (reference sequence). CDR3 length equals 19 residues. CDR3 in DNA: TGTGCCAGCAGCTTAAACCCGACAGGGATTGTCGTTTCTAATGAAAAACTGTTTTTT. It encodes CASSLNPTGIVVSNEKLFF.

V and J are TRBV9 and TRBJ2-7, with D possibly TRBD2 on 6 matching bases. Trimming took 7 bases from V and 0 from J, leaving 8 bases between them. The length of the CDR3 is 12 residues. CDR1 and CDR2 (germline): SGDLS, YYNGEE. CDR3 in DNA: TGTGCCAGCGGGGGGAACTCCTACGAGCAGTACTTC. Its translation is CASGGNSYEQYF. The full variable domain, completed using reference TRBV9 and TRBJ2-7, is DSGVTQTPKHLITATGQRVTLRCSPRSGDLSVYWYQQSLDQGLQFLIQYYNGEERAKGNILERFSAQQFPDLHSELNLSSLELGDSALYFCASGGNSYEQYFGPGTRLTVT.